The 3 T cell receptor beta chains in this list originate from one sample, sequenced in a study of blood T cell repertoires in COVID-19 (dated by TCRdb to 2019 to 2021). The library was generated by the immunoSEQ multiplex PCR assay. Here the immuneACCESS table is served through TCRdb, limited to in-frame sequences with V and J called. Missing clones are a known gap in these copies; in checked studies unresolved V genes cover under half, and the rest lacks a known reason. The sample table lists about 200,000 clones, roughly nine tenths of them with a count of one. The ten biggest clones cover 0.95% to 1.5% of the sample. Sequenced material: peripheral blood. These receptors all stem from a man younger than 45 with acute or convalescent COVID-19.

This clone has more than one count but fewer than ten. The V call is TRBV10-3, the J call TRBJ2-2, with 10 bases that match TRBD2. J lost 2 bases, V lost 4 bases, and 4 bases had no gene match. The germline V gene has CDR1 ENHRY and CDR2 SYGVKD. The length of the CDR3 is 16 residues. The CDR3 spells CAISGRTSGNTGELFF. The CDR3 DNA sequence: TGTGCCATCAGTGGGCGGACTAGCGGTAACACCGGGGAGCTGTTTTTT.

The genes are TRBV6-5 and TRBJ2-3, with D tentatively TRBD2 (7 bases). The CDR3 is 15 amino acids. Trimming pared 6 bases from V and 4 bases from J, leaving 17 bases between. Germline V lookup: CDR1 MNHEY, CDR2 SVGAGI. The CDR3 bases are TGTGCCAGCAGACGGAGGGGGGGCCTTCCAGATACGCAGTATTTT. Translation: CASRRRGGLPDTQYF.

The V gene is TRBV2, the J gene TRBJ2-7; 12 positions match TRBD1. V trimming: 6 bases; J trimming: 7 bases; junction bases outside the gene matches: 4. The germline CDR1 and CDR2 sequences are SNHLY and FYNNEI. This CDR3 has 13 residues. In nucleotides, the CDR3 is TGTGCCAGCAGCGGGGACAGGGGGCGGGAGCAGTACTTC. It encodes CASSGDRGREQYF.